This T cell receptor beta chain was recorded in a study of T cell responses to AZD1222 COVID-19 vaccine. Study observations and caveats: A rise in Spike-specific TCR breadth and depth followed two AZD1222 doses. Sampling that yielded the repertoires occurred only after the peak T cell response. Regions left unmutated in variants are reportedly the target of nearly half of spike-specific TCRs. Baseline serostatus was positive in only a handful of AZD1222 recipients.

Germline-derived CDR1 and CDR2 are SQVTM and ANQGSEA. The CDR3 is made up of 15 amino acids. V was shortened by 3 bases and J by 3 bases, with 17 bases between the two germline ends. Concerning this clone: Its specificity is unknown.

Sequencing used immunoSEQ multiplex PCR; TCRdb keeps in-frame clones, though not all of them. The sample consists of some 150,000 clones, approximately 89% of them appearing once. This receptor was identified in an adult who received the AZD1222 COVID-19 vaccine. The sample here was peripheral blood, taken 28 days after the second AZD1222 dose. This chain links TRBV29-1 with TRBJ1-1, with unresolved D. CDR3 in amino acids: CSVDSYRGRDTEAFF. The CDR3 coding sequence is TGCAGCGTTGATTCATATCGGGGTCGCGACACTGAAGCTTTCTTT.